This TCR beta chain was sequenced during a study of vaccination effects on CD4 cells after COVID-19. General study findings and limits: Healthy vaccinees showed cross-reactivity with common cold coronaviruses in only 1 of 255 vaccine-induced clones. There was marked clonal contraction among infection- and vaccine-induced clones late after vaccination.

There are a few counts of this clone. Its antigen is unidentified. TCRdb's copy holds only in-frame clones and misses some; the assay was immunoSEQ multiplex PCR. Found here are about 38,000 clones, almost 85% of them singletons; the top ten hold 2%. ViraFEST used viral peptide pools to expand antigen-specific CD4+ T cells before sequencing. Culturing for approximately 10 days preceded CD4+ T cell isolation. BNT162b2 vaccine or mRNA-1273 vaccine was given to participants in two doses. Negative nucleocapsid antibody tests before and after vaccination confirmed no previous SARS-CoV-2 infection. Both day 3 and day 7 saw half the medium replaced with IL-2 medium. J was trimmed by 7 bases and V by 6 bases; bases with no gene match: 5. Per germline, CDR1 LGHNT and CDR2 FRNRAP. The CDR3 loop spans 13 amino acids.

This chain connects TRBV12-5 to TRBJ2-2; 7 bases fit TRBD2. The sequence came from a human donor who received a COVID-19 vaccine. Some clones in this sample may be carry-over from other donors' samples. The source was CD4+ T cells from PBMCs cultured with HCoV-NL63 spike peptides, collected after COVID-19 vaccination. The CDR3 DNA reads as TGTGCTAGTGGACCCACTAGCGTCGGGGAGCTGTTTTTT. It translates to CASGPTSVGELFF.